This T cell receptor (beta chain) was identified during a study of cytomegalovirus exposure and HLA in healthy donors. Turning to the study itself: Earlier findings included more than 95 million unique TCR beta sequences obtained from about 179 million T cells.

Broader study findings: In vitro work confirmed that a few CMV-associated chains recognize CMV antigens.

The CDR3 length is 14 residues. Germline V gene data show CDR1 as SNHLY and CDR2 as FYNNEI. With V trimmed by 4 bases and J by 6 bases, 2 bases remained unmatched. The PCR ran on 60 Vbeta and 13 Jbeta primers. Assay: immunoSEQ multiplex PCR; the TCRdb copy retains only in-frame clones and omits some. The sample includes 100,000 to 150,000 clones, around four fifths of them seen just once. This clone has a handful of counts. Antigen: not known. Sequencing used PBMCs. The gene calls are TRBV2 and TRBJ1-5, with 11 nucleotides matching TRBD1. The sequence derives from a boy younger than 18 in good health and CMV-seronegative. CDR3 amino acids: CASSGTGGVQPQHF. DNA of the CDR3: TGTGCCAGCAGTGGGACAGGGGGCGTTCAGCCCCAGCATTTT.